Sequencing of this TCR beta chain was carried out in a study of blood T cells in healthy people across ages. Study results and limitations: Whereas aged donors had fewer naive CD4+ cells, long-lived donors had more of them and higher diversity. Roughly linear age-related decline in beta diversity appeared, significant by age roughly 40. The study could not conclusively compare naive and antigen-experienced cells, given its unsorted PBMCs.

For this clonotype: Its antigen remains unknown.

With a J-beta primer mix and a sample-barcoded 5' primer, a second PCR ran about 6 to 11 cycles. Carrying 12 random nucleotides, a template-switch adaptor labeled each individual cDNA molecule. TCRdb itself ran the 5' RACE reads through MiXCR, one entry per CDR3 protein. The sample carries about 750,000 distinct CDR3 sequences, approximately 53% recorded once. The CDR3 runs to 12 residues. Germline CDR1 is KGHDR and CDR2 is SFDVKD. V was shortened by 5 bases and J by 2 bases, with 3 bases between the two germline ends. Sequenced input: blood. The sequence derives from an elderly man in good health. The chain has TRBV24-1 and TRBJ1-5; D is ambiguous. CDR3 DNA: TGTGCCACCAGTGTAGGCAATCAGCCCCAGCATTTT. Amino acid sequence: CATSVGNQPQHF.